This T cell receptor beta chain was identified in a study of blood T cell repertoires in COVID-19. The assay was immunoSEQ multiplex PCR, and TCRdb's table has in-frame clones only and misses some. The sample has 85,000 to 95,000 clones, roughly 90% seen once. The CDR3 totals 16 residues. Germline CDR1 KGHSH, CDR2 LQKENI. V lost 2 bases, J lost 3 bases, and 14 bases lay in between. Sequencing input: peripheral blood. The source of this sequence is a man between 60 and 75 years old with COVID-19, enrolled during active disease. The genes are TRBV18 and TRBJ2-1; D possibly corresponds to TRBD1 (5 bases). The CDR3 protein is CASSPRSGTGYNEQFF. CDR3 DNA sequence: TGTGCCAGCTCACCAAGGTCCGGAACAGGCTACAATGAGCAGTTCTTC.